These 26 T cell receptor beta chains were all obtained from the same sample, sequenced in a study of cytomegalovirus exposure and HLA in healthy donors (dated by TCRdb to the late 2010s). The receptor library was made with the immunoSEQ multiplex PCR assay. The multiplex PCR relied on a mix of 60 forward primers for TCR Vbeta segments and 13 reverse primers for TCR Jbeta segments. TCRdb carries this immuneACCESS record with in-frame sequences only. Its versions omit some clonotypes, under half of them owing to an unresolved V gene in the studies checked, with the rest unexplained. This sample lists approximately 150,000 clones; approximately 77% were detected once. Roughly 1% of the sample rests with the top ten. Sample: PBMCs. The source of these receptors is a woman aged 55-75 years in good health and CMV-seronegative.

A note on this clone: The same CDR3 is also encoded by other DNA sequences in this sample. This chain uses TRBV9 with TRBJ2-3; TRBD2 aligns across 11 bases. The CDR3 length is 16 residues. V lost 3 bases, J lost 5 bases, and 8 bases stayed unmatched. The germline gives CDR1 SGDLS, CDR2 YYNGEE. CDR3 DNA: TGTGCCAGCAGCGCCGGGGAACTAGCGGGAGTAGATACGCAGTATTTT. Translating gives CASSAGELAGVDTQYF. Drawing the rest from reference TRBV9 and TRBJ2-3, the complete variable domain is DSGVTQTPKHLITATGQRVTLRCSPRSGDLSVYWYQQSLDQGLQFLIQYYNGEERAKGNILERFSAQQFPDLHSELNLSSLELGDSALYFCASSAGELAGVDTQYFGPGTRLTVL.

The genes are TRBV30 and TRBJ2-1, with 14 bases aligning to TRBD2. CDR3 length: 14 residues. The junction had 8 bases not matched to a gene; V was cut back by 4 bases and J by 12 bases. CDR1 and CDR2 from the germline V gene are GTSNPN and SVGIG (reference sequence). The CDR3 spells CAWKPGLAGVSQFF. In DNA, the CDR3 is TGTGCCTGGAAACCGGGACTAGCGGGAGTGTCGCAGTTCTTC.

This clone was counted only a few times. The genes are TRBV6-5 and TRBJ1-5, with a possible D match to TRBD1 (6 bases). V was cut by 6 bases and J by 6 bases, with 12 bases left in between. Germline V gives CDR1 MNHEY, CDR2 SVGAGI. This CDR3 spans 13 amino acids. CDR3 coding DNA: TGTGCCAGCAGGAGCGGGGGGCGTCAGCCCCAGCATTTT. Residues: CASRSGGRQPQHF.

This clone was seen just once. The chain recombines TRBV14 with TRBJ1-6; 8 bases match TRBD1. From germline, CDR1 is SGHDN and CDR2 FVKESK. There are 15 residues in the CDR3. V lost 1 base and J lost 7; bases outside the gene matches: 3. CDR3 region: CASSQVQGANSPLHF. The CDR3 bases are TGTGCCAGCAGCCAAGTTCAGGGGGCGAATTCACCCCTCCACTTT.

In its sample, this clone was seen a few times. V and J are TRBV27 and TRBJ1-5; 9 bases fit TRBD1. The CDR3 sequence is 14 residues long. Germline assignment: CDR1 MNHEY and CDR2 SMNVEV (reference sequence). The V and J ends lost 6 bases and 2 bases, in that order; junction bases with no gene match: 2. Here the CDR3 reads CASRRTGGNQPQHF. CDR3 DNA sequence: TGTGCCAGCAGGAGGACAGGGGGCAATCAGCCCCAGCATTTT.

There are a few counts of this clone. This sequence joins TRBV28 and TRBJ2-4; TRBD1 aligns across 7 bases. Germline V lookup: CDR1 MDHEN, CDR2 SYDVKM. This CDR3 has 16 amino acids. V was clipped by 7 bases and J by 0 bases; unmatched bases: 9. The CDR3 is CASTPRGTGAKNIQYF. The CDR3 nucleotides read TGTGCCAGCACCCCCAGGGGGACCGGAGCCAAAAACATTCAGTACTTC.

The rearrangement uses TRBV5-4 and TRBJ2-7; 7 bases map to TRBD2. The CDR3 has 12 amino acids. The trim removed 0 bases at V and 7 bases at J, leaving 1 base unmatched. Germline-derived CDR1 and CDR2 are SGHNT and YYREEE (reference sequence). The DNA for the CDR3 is TGTGCCAGCAGCTTGGCCGGGGGGGAGCAGTACTTC. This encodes CASSLAGGEQYF.

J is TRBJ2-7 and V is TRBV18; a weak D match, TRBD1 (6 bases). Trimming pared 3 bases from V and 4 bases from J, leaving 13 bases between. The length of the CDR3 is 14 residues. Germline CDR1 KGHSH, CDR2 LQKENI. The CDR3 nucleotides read TGTGCCAGCTCACCCGACAGGAGTACGTACGAGCAGTACTTC. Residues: CASSPDRSTYEQYF.

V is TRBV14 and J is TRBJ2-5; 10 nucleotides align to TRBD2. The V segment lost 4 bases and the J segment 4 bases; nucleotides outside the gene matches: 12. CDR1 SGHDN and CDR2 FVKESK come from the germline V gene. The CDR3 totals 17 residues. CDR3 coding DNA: TGTGCCAGCAGCCTACGGGGGGCTAGCGGGGGTTCAGAGACCCAGTACTTC. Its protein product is CASSLRGASGGSETQYF.

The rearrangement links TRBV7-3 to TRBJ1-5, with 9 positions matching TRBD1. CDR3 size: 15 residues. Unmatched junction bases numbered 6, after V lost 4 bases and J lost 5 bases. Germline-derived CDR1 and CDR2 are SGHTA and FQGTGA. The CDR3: CASSSLDRGDQPQHF. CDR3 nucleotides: TGTGCCAGCAGCTCATTGGACAGGGGTGATCAGCCCCAGCATTTT.

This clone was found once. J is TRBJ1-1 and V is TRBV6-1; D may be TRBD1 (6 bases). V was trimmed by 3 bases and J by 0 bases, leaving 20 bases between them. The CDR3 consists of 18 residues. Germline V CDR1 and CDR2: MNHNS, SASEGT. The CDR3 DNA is TGTGCCAGCAGTGATTTTCGGGACAAATCTGAGATGAACACTGAAGCTTTCTTT. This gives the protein CASSDFRDKSEMNTEAFF.

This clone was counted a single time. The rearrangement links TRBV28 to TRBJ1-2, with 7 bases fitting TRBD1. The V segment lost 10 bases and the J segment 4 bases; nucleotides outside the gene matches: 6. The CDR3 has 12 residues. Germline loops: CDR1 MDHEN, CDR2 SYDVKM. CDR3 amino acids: CATTTGPYGYTF. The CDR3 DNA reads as TGTGCCACAACGACAGGGCCCTATGGCTACACCTTC.

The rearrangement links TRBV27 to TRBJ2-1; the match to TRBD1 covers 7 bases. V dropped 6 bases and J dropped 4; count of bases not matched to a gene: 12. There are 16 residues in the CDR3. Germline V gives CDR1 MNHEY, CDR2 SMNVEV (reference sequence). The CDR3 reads CASSLQGIRVYNEQFF. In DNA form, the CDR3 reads TGTGCCAGCAGCCTACAGGGGATCCGGGTGTACAATGAGCAGTTCTTC.

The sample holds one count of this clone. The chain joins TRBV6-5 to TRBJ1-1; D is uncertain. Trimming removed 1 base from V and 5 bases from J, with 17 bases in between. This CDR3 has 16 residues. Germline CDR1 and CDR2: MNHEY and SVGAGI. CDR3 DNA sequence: TGTGCCAGCAGTTACTGGGCACCATCGGCTGGGACTGAAGCTTTCTTT. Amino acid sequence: CASSYWAPSAGTEAFF.

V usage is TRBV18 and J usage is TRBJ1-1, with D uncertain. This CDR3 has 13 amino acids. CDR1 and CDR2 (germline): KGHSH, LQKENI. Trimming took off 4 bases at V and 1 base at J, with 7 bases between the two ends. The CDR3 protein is CASSRGRNTEAFF. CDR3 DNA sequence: TGTGCCAGCTCACGAGGCCGGAACACTGAAGCTTTCTTT.

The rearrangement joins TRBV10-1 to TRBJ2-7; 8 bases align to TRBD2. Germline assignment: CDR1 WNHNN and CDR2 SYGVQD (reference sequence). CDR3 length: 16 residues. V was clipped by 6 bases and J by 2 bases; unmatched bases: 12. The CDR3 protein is CASSKAGAGAPYEQYF. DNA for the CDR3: TGCGCCAGCAGCAAAGCAGGAGCGGGGGCCCCCTACGAGCAGTACTTC.

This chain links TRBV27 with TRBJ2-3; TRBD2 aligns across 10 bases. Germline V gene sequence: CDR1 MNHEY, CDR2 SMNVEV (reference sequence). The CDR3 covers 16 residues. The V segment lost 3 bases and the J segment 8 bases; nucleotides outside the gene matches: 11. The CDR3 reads CASSFQSGGVGGTQYF. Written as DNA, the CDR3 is TGTGCCAGCAGTTTCCAGAGCGGGGGGGTCGGCGGTACGCAGTATTTT.

Here the CDR3 DNA reads TGTGCCAGCAGTGAAATCGGCAGGGTGTCTGAAGCTTTCTTT. Translated: CASSEIGRVSEAFF. The chain combines TRBV6-1 with TRBJ1-1, with a possible D match to TRBD1 (5 bases). Germline V gene lookup returns CDR1 MNHNS and CDR2 SASEGT. Between the trimmed V and J ends, which lost 2 bases and 6 bases, there was a span of 13 bases. The CDR3 runs to 14 residues.

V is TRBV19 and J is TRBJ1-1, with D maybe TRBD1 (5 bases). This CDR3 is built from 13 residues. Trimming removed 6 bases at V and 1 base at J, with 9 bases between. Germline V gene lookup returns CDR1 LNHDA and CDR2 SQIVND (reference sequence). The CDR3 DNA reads TGTGCCAGTAGCGAACAGGAGAACACTGAAGCTTTCTTT. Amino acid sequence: CASSEQENTEAFF.

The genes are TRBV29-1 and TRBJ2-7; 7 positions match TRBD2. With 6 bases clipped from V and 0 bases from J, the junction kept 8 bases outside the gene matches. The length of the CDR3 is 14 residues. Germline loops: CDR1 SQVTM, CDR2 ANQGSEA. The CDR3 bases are TGCAGCGTCCTGAGGGACTATTCCTCCTACGAGCAGTACTTC. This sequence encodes CSVLRDYSSYEQYF.

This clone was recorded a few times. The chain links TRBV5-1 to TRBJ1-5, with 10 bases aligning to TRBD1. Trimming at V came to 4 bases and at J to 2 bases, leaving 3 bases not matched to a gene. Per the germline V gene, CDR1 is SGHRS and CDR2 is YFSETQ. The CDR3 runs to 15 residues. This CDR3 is CASSRTGGGNQPQHF. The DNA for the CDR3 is TGCGCCAGCAGCAGGACAGGGGGGGGCAATCAGCCCCAGCATTTT.

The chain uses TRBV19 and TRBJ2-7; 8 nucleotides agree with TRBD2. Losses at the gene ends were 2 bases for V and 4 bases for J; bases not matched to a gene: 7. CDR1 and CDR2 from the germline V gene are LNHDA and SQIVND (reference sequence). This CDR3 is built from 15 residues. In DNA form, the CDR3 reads TGTGCCAGTAGTATAAGCCCTAGCGGGTTTTACGAGCAGTACTTC. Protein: CASSISPSGFYEQYF.

The CDR3 reads CASSVTSGSASTDTQYF. CDR3 bases: TGTGCCAGCAGCGTAACTAGCGGGTCCGCATCCACAGATACGCAGTATTTT. The chain links TRBV9 to TRBJ2-3; 9 nucleotides align to TRBD2. V gave up 1 base and J gave up 2 bases; unmatched junction bases: 8. The CDR3 totals 17 residues. Germline-derived CDR1 and CDR2 are SGDLS and YYNGEE.

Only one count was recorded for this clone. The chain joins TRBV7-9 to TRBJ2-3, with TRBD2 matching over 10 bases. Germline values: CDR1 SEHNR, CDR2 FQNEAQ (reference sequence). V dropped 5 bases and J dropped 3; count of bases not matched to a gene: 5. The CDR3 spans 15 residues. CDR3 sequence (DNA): TGTGCCAGCAGCACACTAGCGGGGTGGACAGATACGCAGTATTTT. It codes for CASSTLAGWTDTQYF.

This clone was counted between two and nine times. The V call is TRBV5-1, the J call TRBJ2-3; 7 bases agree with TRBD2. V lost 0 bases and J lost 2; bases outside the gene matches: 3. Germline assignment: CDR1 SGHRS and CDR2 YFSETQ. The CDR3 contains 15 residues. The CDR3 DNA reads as TGCGCCAGCAGCTTGGAGGGACTACTCACAGATACGCAGTATTTT. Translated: CASSLEGLLTDTQYF. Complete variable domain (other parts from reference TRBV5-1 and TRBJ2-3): KAGVTQTPRYLIKTRGQQVTLSCSPISGHRSVSWYQQTPGQGLQFLFEYFSETQRNKGNFPGRFSGRQFSNSRSEMNVSTLELGDSALYLCASSLEGLLTDTQYFGPGTRLTVL.

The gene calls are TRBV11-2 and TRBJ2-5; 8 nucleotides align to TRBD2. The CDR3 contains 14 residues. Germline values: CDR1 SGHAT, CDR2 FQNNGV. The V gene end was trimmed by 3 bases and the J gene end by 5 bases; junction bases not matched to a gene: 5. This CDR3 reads CASSFFGTRETQYF. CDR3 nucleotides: TGTGCCAGCAGCTTTTTTGGGACTAGGGAGACCCAGTACTTC.